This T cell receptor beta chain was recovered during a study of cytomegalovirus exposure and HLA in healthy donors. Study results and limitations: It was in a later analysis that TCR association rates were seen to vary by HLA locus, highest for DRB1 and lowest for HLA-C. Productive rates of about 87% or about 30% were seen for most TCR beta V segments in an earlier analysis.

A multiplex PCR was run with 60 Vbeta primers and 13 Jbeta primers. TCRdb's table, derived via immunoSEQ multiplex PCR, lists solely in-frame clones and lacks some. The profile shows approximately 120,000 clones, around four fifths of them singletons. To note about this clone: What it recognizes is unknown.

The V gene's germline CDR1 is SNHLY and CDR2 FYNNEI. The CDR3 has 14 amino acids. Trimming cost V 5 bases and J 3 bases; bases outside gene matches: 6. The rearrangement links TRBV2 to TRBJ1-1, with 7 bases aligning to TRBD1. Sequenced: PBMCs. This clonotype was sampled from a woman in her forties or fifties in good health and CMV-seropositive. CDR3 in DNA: TGTGCCAGCAGTCGACAGGGCTTTGACACTGAAGCTTTCTTT. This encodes CASSRQGFDTEAFF.